This is a list of T cell receptor beta chains from one sample in a study of follicular helper T cells after annual influenza vaccination. Sequencing used immunoSEQ multiplex PCR; TCRdb keeps in-frame clones, though not all of them. The table has 8,700 or so clones, 65% to 85% seen once. The sample consisted of CXCR5+ CD38- circulating T follicular helper cells from blood, taken 7 days after influenza vaccination. These receptors came from an adult who received the influenza vaccine. CDR3s include the opening cysteine and the closing phenylalanine or tryptophan. Each record gives: V gene, J gene, D gene, CDR3 DNA, CDR3 protein. A D gene is named only where the DNA matches it firmly.

TRBV6-5	TRBJ2-7	TRBD2	TGTGCCAGCTCTGGGGGGGTAGGCGAGCAGTACTTC	CASSGGVGEQYF
TRBV2	TRBJ1-4	.	TGTGCCAGCAGTGACTCGCGGTGGGGTGAAAAACTGTTTTTT	CASSDSRWGEKLFF
TRBV28	TRBJ1-1	.	TGTGCCACCGGGGGTGGGCTTTCGAACACTGAAGCTTTCTTT	CATGGGLSNTEAFF
TRBV5-1	TRBJ1-6	.	TGCGCCAGCAGCTCTGGAAGTGGCAATTCACCCCTCCACTTT	CASSSGSGNSPLHF
TRBV7-8	TRBJ2-1	.	TGTGCCAGCAGCTTAAATGCTGGAAACAATGAGCAGTTCTTC	CASSLNAGNNEQFF
TRBV10-3	TRBJ2-3	.	TGTGCCATTGGCCTGGGAGATACAGATACGCAGTATTTT	CAIGLGDTDTQYF
TRBV10-3	TRBJ2-7	TRBD1	TGTGCCATCGAGGGGGGACAGGGGGCCCGCGAGCAGTACTTC	CAIEGGQGAREQYF
TRBV19	TRBJ2-7	TRBD1	TGTGCCAGTAGCCCTCGGGGGACAGGGTACTACGAGCAGTACTTC	CASSPRGTGYYEQYF
TRBV15	TRBJ2-7	.	TGTGCCACCAGCAGAGATCTTTCAGGGCAAGAGCAGTACTTC	CATSRDLSGQEQYF
TRBV29-1	TRBJ2-4	.	TGCAGCGCAACTAGCCATCTAGCCAAAAACATTCAGTACTTC	CSATSHLAKNIQYF
TRBV11-2	TRBJ1-4	.	TGTGCCAGCAGCCCTGGGGAAAAACTGTTTTTT	CASSPGEKLFF